This T cell receptor (beta chain) was obtained from a study of OX40 agonist ivuxolimab in advanced cancers. There are 14 residues in the CDR3. Trimming took 0 bases from V and 5 from J, leaving 9 bases between them. Germline values: CDR1 SGHNT, CDR2 YENEEA. The study's findings and limits: The average count of expanded clones was higher among CD8+ T cells than among CD4+.

This table comes from immunoSEQ multiplex PCR, and its TCRdb copy is limited to in-frame clones, with some not included. Of roughly 89,000 clones listed, more than 80% were seen once; the top ten hold 6.5% to 8.5%. About this clone: Antigen specificity is unknown.

Sequenced material: CD4+ or CD8+ T cells sorted from blood, taken in a trial of the OX40 agonist ivuxolimab. This chain connects TRBV11-3 to TRBJ2-3, with a tentative D call TRBD2 (6 bases). The receptor was derived from an adult with an advanced solid tumor such as melanoma, head and neck, liver or kidney cancer. The CDR3 coding sequence is TGTGCCAGCAGCTTAGAACTAGCAGTAGATACGCAGTATTTT. It translates to CASSLELAVDTQYF.